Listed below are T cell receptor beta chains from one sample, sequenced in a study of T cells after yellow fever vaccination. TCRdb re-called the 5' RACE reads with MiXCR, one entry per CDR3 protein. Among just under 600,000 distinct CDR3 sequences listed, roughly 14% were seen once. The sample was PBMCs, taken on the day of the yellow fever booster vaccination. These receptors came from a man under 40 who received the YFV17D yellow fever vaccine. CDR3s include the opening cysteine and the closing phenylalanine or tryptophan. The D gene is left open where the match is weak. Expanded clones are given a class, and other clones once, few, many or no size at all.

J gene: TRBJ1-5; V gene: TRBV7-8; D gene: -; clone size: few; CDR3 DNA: TGTGCCAGCAGCCGGACAGCAATCCAGCCCCAGCATTTT; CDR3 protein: CASSRTAIQPQHF
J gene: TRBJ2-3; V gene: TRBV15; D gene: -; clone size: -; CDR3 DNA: TGTGCCACCAGCAGAGAGAACAGGGCCCCTAGCACAGATACGCAGTATTTT; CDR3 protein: CATSRENRAPSTDTQYF
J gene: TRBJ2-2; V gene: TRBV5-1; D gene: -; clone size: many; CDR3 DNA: TGCGCCAGCAGCCTCAGACAGGATCCGGGCGGGGAGCTGTTTTTT; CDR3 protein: CASSLRQDPGGELFF
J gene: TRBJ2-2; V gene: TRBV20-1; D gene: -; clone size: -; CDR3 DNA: TGCAGTGCTAGTCGGCATGTCAACACCGGGGAGCTGTTTTTT; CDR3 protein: CSASRHVNTGELFF
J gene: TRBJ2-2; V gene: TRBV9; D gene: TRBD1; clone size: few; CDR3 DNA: TGTGCCAGCAGCGTAGCGACAGGGGGCGCGGCCGGGGAGCTGTTTTTT; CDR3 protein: CASSVATGGAAGELFF
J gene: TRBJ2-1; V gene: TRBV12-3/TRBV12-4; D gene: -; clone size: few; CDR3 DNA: TGTGCCAGCAGTTTCTCCGGTGAGAATGAGCAGTTCTTC; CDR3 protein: CASSFSGENEQFF
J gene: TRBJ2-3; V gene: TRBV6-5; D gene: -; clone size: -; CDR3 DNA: TGTGCCAGCAGTTACTCGTCGCGCACAGATACGCAGTATTTT; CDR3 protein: CASSYSSRTDTQYF
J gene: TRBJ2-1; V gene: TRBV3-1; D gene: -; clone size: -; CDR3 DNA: TGTGCCAGCAGCCAAGATCGGCGCAATGAGCAGTTCTTC; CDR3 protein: CASSQDRRNEQFF
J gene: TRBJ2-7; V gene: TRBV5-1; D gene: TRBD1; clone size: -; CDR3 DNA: TGCGCCAGCAGCCCGGGACAGGGGATTCTACTCCAGTACTTC; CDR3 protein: CASSPGQGILLQYF
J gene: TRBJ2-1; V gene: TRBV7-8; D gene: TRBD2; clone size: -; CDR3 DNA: TGTGCCAGCAGCTTAGTGGGAGGGCCGACCTACAATGAGCAGTTCTTC; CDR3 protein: CASSLVGGPTYNEQFF
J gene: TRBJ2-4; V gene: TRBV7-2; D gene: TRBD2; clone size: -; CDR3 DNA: TGTGCCAGCAGCTTAACGACCGGCGGGAGCGCGGCCAAAAACATTCAGTACTTC; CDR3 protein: CASSLTTGGSAAKNIQYF
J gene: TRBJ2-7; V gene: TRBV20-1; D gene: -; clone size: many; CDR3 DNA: TGCAGTGCTAGAAACCGGACACCTTACGAGCAGTACTTC; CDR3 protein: CSARNRTPYEQYF
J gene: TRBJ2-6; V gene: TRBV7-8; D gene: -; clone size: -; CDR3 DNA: TGTGCCAGCAGATTGTTGCCCTTAACTCATGGGGCCAACGTCCTGACTTTC; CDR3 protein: CASRLLPLTHGANVLTF
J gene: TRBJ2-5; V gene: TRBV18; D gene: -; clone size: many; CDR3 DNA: TGTGCCAGCTCACCTGGTTTTGTCGTGGGTGAGACCCAGTACTTC; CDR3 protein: CASSPGFVVGETQYF
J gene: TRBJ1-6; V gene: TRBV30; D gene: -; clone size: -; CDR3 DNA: TGTGCCTGGAGTGTTTCAGGTCTAAATTCACCCCTCCACTTT; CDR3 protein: CAWSVSGLNSPLHF
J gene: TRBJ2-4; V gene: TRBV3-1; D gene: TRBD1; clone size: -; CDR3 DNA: TGTGCCAGCAGGGAACAGGGGAGCCAAAACATTCAGTACTTC; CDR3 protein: CASREQGSQNIQYF
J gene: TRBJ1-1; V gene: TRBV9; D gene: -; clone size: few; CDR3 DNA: TGTGCCAGCAGCGTAGCTCTTGCCCAAGAAGCTTTCTTT; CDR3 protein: CASSVALAQEAFF
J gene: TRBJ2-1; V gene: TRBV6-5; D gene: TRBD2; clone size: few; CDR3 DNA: TGTGCCAGCAGTTTAGGGACTAGCGGGAACCCAGTTCAGTTCTTC; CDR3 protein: CASSLGTSGNPVQFF
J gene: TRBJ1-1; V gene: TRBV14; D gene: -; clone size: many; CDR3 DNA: TGTGCCAGCAGCCGGGGGAACACTGAAGCTTTCTTT; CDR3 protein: CASSRGNTEAFF
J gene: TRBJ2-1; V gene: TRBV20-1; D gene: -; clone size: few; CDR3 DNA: TGCAGTGCTAGCGGACCGGGGTCCAATGAGCAGTTCTTC; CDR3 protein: CSASGPGSNEQFF
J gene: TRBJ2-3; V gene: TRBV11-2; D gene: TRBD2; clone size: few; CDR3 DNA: TGTGCCAGCAGCTTCCTACTAGCGGGAGGGTTGGATACGCAGTATTTT; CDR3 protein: CASSFLLAGGLDTQYF
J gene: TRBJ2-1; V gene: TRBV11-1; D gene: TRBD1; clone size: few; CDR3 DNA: TGTGCCAGCAGCTTAGGTGACAGGGGTGAGGTGAACTCCTACAATGAGCAGTTCTTC; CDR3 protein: CASSLGDRGEVNSYNEQFF
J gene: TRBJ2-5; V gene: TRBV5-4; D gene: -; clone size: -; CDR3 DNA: TGTGCCAGCAGCTTGGGGGCACTAGCCCAAGAGACCCAGTACTTC; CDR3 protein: CASSLGALAQETQYF
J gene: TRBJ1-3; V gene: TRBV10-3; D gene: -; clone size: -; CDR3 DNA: TGTGCCATCAGTGGGGACTATGGAAACACCATATATTTT; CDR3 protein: CAISGDYGNTIYF
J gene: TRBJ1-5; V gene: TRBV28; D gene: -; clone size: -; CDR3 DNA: TGTGCCAGCCTCGGAGGGGCCCCGGGTGGATTTCCCCAGCATTTT; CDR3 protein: CASLGGAPGGFPQHF
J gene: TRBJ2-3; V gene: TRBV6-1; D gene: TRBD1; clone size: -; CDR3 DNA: TGTGCCAGCACTCGGGGACAGGGTTTAACAGATACGCAGTATTTT; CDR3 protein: CASTRGQGLTDTQYF
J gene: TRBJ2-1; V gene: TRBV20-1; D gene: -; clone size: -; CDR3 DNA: TGCAGTGCTAGTGGGGCGGCTCCCCATCCCGATGAGCAGTTCTTC; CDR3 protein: CSASGAAPHPDEQFF
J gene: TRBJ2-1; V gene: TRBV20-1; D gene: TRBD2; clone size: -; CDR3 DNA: TGCAGCCCTAGCGGGAGGGCGATCGGGGAGCAGTTCTTC; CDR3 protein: CSPSGRAIGEQFF
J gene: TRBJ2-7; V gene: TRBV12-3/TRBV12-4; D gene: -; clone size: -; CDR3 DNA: TGTGCCAGCAGCACCTCCTATTCCCGTTACGAGCAGTACTTC; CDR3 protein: CASSTSYSRYEQYF
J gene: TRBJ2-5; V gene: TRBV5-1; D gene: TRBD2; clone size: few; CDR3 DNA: TGCGCCAGCAGCTTGGGGGTAGCGGGAGCGGAGACCCAGTACTTC; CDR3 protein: CASSLGVAGAETQYF
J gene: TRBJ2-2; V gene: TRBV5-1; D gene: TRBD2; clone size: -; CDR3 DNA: TGCGCCAGCAGCTCCATGACTAGCGGGAGTAACGGGGAGCTGTTTTTT; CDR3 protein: CASSSMTSGSNGELFF
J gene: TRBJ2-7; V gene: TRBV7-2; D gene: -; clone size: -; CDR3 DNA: TGTGCCAGCAGCTTAGTGGCCTTCTCGTGGGGGATAGGCGAGCAGTACTTC; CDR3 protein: CASSLVAFSWGIGEQYF
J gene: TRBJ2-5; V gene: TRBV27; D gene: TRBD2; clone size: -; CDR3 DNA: TGTGCCAGCAGCAAAGCGGGAGGGCCTGAGACCCAGTACTTC; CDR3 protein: CASSKAGGPETQYF
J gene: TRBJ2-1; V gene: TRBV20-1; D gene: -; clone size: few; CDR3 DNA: TGCAGTGCTAGAGATGGTCGTACCGCCTACAATGAGCAGTTCTTC; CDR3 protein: CSARDGRTAYNEQFF
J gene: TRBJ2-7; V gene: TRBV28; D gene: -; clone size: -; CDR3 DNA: TGTGCCAGCAGTCGGCCACAATACGAGCAGTACTTC; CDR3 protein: CASSRPQYEQYF
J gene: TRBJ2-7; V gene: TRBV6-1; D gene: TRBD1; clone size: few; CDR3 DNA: TGTGCCAGCAGACCTCCGGGACAGGGGGTCGAGCAGTACTTC; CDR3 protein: CASRPPGQGVEQYF
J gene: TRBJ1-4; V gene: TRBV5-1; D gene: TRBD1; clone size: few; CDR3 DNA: TGCGCCAGCAGCTTGGCCATAGGACAGGGCGAAAAACTGTTTTTT; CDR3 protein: CASSLAIGQGEKLFF
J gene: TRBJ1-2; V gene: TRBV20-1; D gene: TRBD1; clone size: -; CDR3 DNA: TGCAGTGCTAGCCTGGGACAGGGAACTGGCTACACCTTC; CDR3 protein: CSASLGQGTGYTF
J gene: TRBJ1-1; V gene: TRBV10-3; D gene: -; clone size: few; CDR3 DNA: TGTGCCATCAAGAGCAACACTGAAGCTTTCTTT; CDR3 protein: CAIKSNTEAFF
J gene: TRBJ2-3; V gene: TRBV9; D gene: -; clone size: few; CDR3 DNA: TGTGCCAGCAGCCCATCTCCGACCGCGGATACGCAGTATTTT; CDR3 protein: CASSPSPTADTQYF
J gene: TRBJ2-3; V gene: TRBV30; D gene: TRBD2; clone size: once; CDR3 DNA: TGTGCCTGGAGTGTTCCGGGGGGGGCCCCTAGCACAGATACGCAGTATTTT; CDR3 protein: CAWSVPGGAPSTDTQYF
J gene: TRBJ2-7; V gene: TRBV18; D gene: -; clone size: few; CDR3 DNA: TGTGCCAGCTCACCGGGCGGGGCGAGCTCCTACGAGCAGTACTTC; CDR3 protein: CASSPGGASSYEQYF
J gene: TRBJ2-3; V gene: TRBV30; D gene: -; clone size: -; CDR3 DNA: TGTGCCTGGCTCTCAAGGGGAACAGATACGCAGTATTTT; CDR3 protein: CAWLSRGTDTQYF